One and the same sample provided the 14 T cell receptor beta chains below, sequenced in a study of OX40 agonist ivuxolimab in advanced cancers. Data came from immunoSEQ multiplex PCR; TCRdb stores just in-frame clones and leaves some out. The sample records approximately 33,000 clones, roughly nine tenths being singletons. Here the sequenced sample was CD4+ or CD8+ T cells sorted from blood, taken in a trial of the OX40 agonist ivuxolimab. The receptors were sampled from an adult with an advanced solid tumor such as melanoma, head and neck, liver or kidney cancer.

CDR3 loop: CATEAGSNEQFF. DNA of the CDR3: TGCGCCACCGAGGCGGGGAGTAATGAGCAGTTCTTC. The J gene is TRBJ2-1, the V gene TRBV10-2; a possible D gene is TRBD2 (6 bases). Germline V CDR1 and CDR2: WSHSY, SAAADI. Trimming took off 10 bases at V and 7 bases at J, with 14 bases between the two ends. The CDR3 is made up of 12 amino acids.

The chain is built from TRBV7-9 and TRBJ2-1, with D possibly TRBD2 on 5 matching bases. The germline V gene has CDR1 SEHNR and CDR2 FQNEAQ (reference sequence). This CDR3 is built from 16 residues. With 4 bases removed from V and 0 bases from J, the gap between germline ends came to 13 bases. CDR3 nucleotides: TGTGCCAGCAGCTCCATCCTAGCAAGCTCCTACAATGAGCAGTTCTTC. It is translated as CASSSILASSYNEQFF.

The chain couples TRBV5-6 to TRBJ2-7, with D maybe TRBD2 (7 bases). CDR1 is SGHDT, CDR2 YYEEEE, per germline. The CDR3 length is 19 residues. With 0 bases removed from V and 3 bases from J, the gap between germline ends came to 25 bases. The CDR3: CASSLGLSFGGGLLYEQYF. The CDR3, as DNA: TGTGCCAGCAGCTTGGGGTTGTCTTTTGGCGGGGGCTTACTCTACGAGCAGTACTTC. The variable domain in full, with the rest retrieved from reference TRBV5-6 and TRBJ2-7, is DAGVTQSPTHLIKTRGQQVTLRCSPKSGHDTVSWYQQALGQGPQFIFQYYEEEERQRGNFPDRFSGHQFPNYSSELNVNALLLGDSALYLCASSLGLSFGGGLLYEQYFGPGTRLTVT.

The V gene is TRBV27, the J gene TRBJ2-4, with a possible D match to TRBD2 (6 bases). V was clipped by 0 bases and J by 0 bases, with 9 bases between them. CDR3 size: 16 residues. The germline gives CDR1 MNHEY, CDR2 SMNVEV (reference sequence). In nucleotides, the CDR3 is TGTGCCAGCAGTTTATCGGGAGGTCTAGCCAAAAACATTCAGTACTTC. Its protein product is CASSLSGGLAKNIQYF.

This chain links TRBV6-6 with TRBJ1-2, with D possibly matching TRBD1 (5 bases). The length of the CDR3 is 14 residues. Germline V gene data show CDR1 as MNHNY and CDR2 as SVGAGI (reference sequence). V dropped 2 bases and J dropped 4 bases, with 11 bases sitting between them. In nucleotides, the CDR3 is TGTGCCAGCAGTTACGACAGCGCCAGCTATGGCTACACCTTC. Encoded protein: CASSYDSASYGYTF.

This chain connects TRBV27 to TRBJ1-5; possibly TRBD1 for D (5 bases). CDR3 length: 16 residues. V lost 1 base and J 1 base, leaving 11 bases between the germline ends. Per the germline V gene, CDR1 is MNHEY and CDR2 is SMNVEV (reference sequence). CDR3 sequence reads: CASSLYGTPSNQPQHF. CDR3 in DNA: TGTGCCAGCAGTTTATACGGGACGCCGAGCAATCAGCCCCAGCATTTT.

The rearrangement joins TRBV11-2 to TRBJ2-7; D is unclear. Deletions cut 5 bases from V and 5 bases from J, with 16 bases between. Germline CDR1 is SGHAT and CDR2 is FQNNGV. The length of the CDR3 is 14 residues. This CDR3 is CASSPSSSPDEQYF. DNA of the CDR3: TGTGCCAGCAGCCCCTCTTCCTCTCCGGACGAGCAGTACTTC.

The chain recombines TRBV5-4 with TRBJ2-2, with D unresolved. V dropped 3 bases and J dropped 6 bases, with 6 bases sitting between them. The CDR3 sequence is 12 residues long. Germline-derived CDR1 and CDR2 are SGHNT and YYREEE (reference sequence). The CDR3 coding sequence is TGTGCCAGCAGCTCCCCGTCCGGGGAGCTGTTTTTT. It yields the protein CASSSPSGELFF. Looking up the rest from reference TRBV5-4 and TRBJ2-2 gives the full variable domain: ETGVTQSPTHLIKTRGQQVTLRCSSQSGHNTVSWYQQALGQGPQFIFQYYREEENGRGNFPPRFSGLQFPNYSSELNVNALELDDSALYLCASSSPSGELFFGEGSRLTVL.

This clone is a singleton in its sample. CDR3 bases: TGTGCCAGCAGAGGACAGAGCAATCAGCCCCAGCATTTT. It codes for CASRGQSNQPQHF. The chain uses TRBV2 and TRBJ1-5; tentatively, D is TRBD1 (6 bases). Per the germline V gene, CDR1 is SNHLY and CDR2 is FYNNEI. The CDR3 contains 13 residues. Trimming took off 6 bases at V and 1 base at J, with 7 bases between the two ends.

This chain links TRBV7-7 with TRBJ2-5, with D perhaps TRBD2 (6 bases). The CDR3 length is 14 residues. V was clipped by 5 bases and J by 1 base, with 11 bases between them. Germline V gives CDR1 SSHAT, CDR2 FNYEAQ (reference sequence). The CDR3 loop is CASSPGRSQETQYF. CDR3 coding DNA: TGTGCCAGCAGCCCCGGGAGAAGCCAAGAGACCCAGTACTTC.

The chain recombines TRBV7-9 with TRBJ1-4; the D is unclear. Germline values: CDR1 SEHNR, CDR2 FQNEAQ (reference sequence). With 0 bases removed from V and 8 bases from J, the gap between germline ends came to 13 bases. This CDR3 is built from 15 residues. The CDR3 protein is CASSLARGVGEKLFF. CDR3 sequence (DNA): TGTGCCAGCAGCTTAGCTCGCGGGGTTGGCGAAAAACTGTTTTTT.

Relative to its sample, this clone is medium-sized (0.01 to 0.1%). The rearrangement links TRBV13 to TRBJ1-1; perhaps TRBD1 as D (5 bases). Germline assignment: CDR1 PRHDT and CDR2 FYEKMQ (reference sequence). The V and J ends lost 7 bases and 1 base respectively, with 10 bases between them. The CDR3 loop spans 13 amino acids. The CDR3 protein is CASNGDRNTEAFF. The CDR3 DNA reads TGTGCCAGCAATGGGGACCGGAACACTGAAGCTTTCTTT.

The chain employs TRBV9 and TRBJ2-1, with TRBD2 matching over 7 bases. The CDR3 loop spans 16 amino acids. In germline, CDR1 is SGDLS, CDR2 YYNGEE. The V gene end was trimmed by 0 bases and the J gene end by 3 bases; junction bases not matched to a gene: 6. The CDR3 DNA is TGTGCCAGCAGCGTAGGCCTAGCGGCTAACTACAATGAGCAGTTCTTC. Its translation: CASSVGLAANYNEQFF.

A remark on this clone: This clone may be a read error of a much larger clone one base away. J is TRBJ1-1 and V is TRBV7-8; D remains ambiguous. V lost 1 base, J lost 0 bases, and 3 bases lay in between. The germline V gene has CDR1 SGHVS and CDR2 FQNEAQ. The CDR3 sequence is 13 residues long. This CDR3 reads CASSLDMNTEAFF. CDR3 nucleotide sequence: TGTGCCAGCAGCTTAGACATGAACACTGAAGCTTTCTTT.